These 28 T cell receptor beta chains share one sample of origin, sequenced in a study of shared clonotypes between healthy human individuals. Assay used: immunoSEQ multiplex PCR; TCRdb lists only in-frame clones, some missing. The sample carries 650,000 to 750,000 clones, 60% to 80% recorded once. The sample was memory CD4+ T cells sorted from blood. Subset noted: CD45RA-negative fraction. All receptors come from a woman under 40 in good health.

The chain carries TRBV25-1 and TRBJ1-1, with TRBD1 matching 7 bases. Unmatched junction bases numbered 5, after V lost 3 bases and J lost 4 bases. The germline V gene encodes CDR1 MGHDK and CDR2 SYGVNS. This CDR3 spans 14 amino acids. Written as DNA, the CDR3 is TGTGCCAGCAGTGATACACAGGGGACCACTGAAGCTTTCTTT. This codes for CASSDTQGTTEAFF.

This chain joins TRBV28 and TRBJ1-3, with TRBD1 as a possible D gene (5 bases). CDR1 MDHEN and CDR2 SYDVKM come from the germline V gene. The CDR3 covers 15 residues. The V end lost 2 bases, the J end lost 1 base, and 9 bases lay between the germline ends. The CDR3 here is CASSLGAVSGNTIYF. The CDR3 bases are TGTGCCAGCAGTTTAGGGGCAGTATCTGGAAACACCATATATTTT.

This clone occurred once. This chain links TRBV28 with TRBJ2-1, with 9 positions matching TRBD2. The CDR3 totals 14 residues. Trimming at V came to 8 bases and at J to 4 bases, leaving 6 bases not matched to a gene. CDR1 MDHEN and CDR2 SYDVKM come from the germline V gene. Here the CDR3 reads CASLFSGSYNEQFF. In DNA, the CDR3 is TGTGCCAGCCTATTTAGCGGGAGTTACAATGAGCAGTTCTTC.

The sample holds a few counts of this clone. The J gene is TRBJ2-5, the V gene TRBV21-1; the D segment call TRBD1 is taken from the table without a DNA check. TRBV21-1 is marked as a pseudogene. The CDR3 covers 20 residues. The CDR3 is CASSKDSGTGKSVVRETQYF. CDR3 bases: TGTGCCAGCAGCAAAGATTCGGGGACAGGGAAGTCGGTAGTAAGGGAGACCCAGTACTTC.

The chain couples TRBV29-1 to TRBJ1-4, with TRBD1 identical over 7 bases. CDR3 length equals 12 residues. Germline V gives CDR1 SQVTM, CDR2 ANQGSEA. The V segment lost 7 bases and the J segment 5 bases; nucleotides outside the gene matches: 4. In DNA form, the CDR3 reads TGCAGCGCTGACAGGGACAATGAAAAACTGTTTTTT. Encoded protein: CSADRDNEKLFF.

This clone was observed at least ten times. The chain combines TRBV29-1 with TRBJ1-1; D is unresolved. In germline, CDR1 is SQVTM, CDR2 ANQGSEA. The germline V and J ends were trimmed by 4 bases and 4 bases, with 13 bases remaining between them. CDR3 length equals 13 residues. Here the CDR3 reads CSVGIGEGTEAFF. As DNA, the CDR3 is TGCAGCGTTGGGATTGGCGAGGGCACTGAAGCTTTCTTT.

CDR3 coding DNA: TGTGCCAGCAGCCAATTTCTAGCGGGGTCCCAAGAGACCCAGTACTTC. It codes for CASSQFLAGSQETQYF. The chain carries TRBV4-2 and TRBJ2-5; 9 nucleotides line up with TRBD2. The CDR3 runs to 16 residues. The germline V gene has CDR1 LGHNA and CDR2 YNFKEQ. V lost 2 bases, J lost 1 base, and 5 bases stayed unmatched.

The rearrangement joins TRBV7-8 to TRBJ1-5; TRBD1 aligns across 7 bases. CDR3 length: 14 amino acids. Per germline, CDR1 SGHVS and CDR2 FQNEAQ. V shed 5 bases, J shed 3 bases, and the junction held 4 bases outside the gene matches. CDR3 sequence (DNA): TGTGCCAGCAGCCCGGACAGGATCAATCAGCCCCAGCATTTT. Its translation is CASSPDRINQPQHF.

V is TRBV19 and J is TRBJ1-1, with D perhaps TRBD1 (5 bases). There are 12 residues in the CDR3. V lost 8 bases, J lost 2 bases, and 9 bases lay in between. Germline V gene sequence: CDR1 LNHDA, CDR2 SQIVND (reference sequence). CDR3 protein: CASSGKNTEAFF. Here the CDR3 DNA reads TGTGCCAGTTCAGGGAAAAACACTGAAGCTTTCTTT.

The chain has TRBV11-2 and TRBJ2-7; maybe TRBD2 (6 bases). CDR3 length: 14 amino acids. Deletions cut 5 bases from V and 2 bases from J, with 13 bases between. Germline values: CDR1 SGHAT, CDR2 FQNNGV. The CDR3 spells CASSTGLSPYEQYF. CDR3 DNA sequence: TGTGCCAGCAGCACGGGACTCTCTCCCTACGAGCAGTACTTC.

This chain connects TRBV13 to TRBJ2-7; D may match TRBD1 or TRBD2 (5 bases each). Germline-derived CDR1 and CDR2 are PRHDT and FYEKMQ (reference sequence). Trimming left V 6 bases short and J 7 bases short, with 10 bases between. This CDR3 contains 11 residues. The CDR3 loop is CASRNRREQYF. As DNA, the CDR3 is TGTGCCAGCAGGAACAGGAGGGAGCAGTACTTC.

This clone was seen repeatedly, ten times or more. This CDR3 reads CASSAPSGANVLTF. CDR3 sequence (DNA): TGTGCCAGCAGTGCCCCTTCTGGGGCCAACGTCCTGACTTTC. The chain employs TRBV6-1 and TRBJ2-6; no firm D call. The V and J ends lost 4 bases and 1 base respectively, with 5 bases between them. The CDR3 is 14 residues long. Germline V gene data show CDR1 as MNHNS and CDR2 as SASEGT.

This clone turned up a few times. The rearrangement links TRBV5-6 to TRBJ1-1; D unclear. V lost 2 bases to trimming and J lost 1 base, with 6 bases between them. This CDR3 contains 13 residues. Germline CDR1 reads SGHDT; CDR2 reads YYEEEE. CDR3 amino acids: CASSFAPNTEAFF. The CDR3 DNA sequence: TGTGCCAGCAGCTTCGCCCCGAACACTGAAGCTTTCTTT.

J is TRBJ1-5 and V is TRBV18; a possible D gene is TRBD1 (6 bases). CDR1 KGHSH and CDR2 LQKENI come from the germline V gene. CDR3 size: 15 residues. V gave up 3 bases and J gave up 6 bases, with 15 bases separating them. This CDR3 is CASSPEQGSRQPQHF. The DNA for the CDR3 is TGTGCCAGCTCACCGGAACAGGGATCCCGTCAGCCCCAGCATTTT.

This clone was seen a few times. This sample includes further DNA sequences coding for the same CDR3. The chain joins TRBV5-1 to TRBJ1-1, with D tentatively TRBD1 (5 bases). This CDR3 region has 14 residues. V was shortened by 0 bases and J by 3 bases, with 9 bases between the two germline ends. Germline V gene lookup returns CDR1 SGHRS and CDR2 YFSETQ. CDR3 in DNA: TGCGCCAGCAGCTTGGTTCAGGGCGACACTGAAGCTTTCTTT. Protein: CASSLVQGDTEAFF.

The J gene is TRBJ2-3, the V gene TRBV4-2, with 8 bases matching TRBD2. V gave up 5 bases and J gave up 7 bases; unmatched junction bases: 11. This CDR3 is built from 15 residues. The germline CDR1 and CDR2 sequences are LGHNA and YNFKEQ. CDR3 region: CASSILADRTNTQYF. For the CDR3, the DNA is TGTGCCAGCAGCATACTAGCGGATAGAACAAATACGCAGTATTTT.

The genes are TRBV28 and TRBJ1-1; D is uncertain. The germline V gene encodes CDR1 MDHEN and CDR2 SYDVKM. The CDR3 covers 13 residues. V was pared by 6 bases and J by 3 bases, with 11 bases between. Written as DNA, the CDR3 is TGTGCCAGCAGGGGCGTACCGGACACTGAAGCTTTCTTT. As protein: CASRGVPDTEAFF. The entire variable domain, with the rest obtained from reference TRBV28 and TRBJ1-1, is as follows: DVKVTQSSRYLVKRTGEKVFLECVQDMDHENMFWYRQDPGLGLRLIYFSYDVKMKEKGDIPEGYSVSREKKERFSLILESASTNQTSMYLCASRGVPDTEAFFGQGTRLTVV.

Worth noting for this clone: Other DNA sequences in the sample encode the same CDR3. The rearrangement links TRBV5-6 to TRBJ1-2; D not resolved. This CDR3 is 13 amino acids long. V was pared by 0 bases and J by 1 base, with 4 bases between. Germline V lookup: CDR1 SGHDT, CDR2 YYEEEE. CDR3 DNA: TGTGCCAGCAGCTTGGCAGATAACTATGGCTACACCTTC. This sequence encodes CASSLADNYGYTF.

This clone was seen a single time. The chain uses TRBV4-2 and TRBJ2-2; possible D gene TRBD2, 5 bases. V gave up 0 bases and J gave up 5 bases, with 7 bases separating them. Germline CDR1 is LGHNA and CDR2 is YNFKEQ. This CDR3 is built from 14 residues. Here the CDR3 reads CASSQEGGTGELFF. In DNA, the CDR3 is TGTGCCAGCAGCCAAGAGGGCGGGACCGGGGAGCTGTTTTTT.

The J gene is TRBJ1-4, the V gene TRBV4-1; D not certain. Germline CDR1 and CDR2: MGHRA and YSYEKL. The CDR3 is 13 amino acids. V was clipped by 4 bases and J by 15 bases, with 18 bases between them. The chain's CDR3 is CASSPNLRATVFF. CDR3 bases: TGCGCCAGCAGCCCTAACCTACGGGCGACTGTGTTTTTT.

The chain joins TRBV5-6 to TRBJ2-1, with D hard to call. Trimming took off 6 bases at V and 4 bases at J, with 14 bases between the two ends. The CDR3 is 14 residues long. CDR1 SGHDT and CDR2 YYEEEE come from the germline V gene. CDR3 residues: CASTHPRRYNEQFF. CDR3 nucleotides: TGTGCCAGCACCCACCCCCGGCGATACAATGAGCAGTTCTTC.

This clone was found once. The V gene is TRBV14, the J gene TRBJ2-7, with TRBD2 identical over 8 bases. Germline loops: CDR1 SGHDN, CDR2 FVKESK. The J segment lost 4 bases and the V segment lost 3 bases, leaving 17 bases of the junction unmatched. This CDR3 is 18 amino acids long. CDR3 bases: TGTGCCAGCAGCCAGGGACTAGAGATACTCCCAGGGGATTACGAGCAGTACTTC. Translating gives CASSQGLEILPGDYEQYF. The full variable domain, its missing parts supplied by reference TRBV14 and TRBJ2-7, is EAGVTQFPSHSVIEKGQTVTLRCDPISGHDNLYWYRRVMGKEIKFLLHFVKESKQDESGMPNNRFLAERTGGTYSTLKVQPAELEDSGVYFCASSQGLEILPGDYEQYFGPGTRLTVT.

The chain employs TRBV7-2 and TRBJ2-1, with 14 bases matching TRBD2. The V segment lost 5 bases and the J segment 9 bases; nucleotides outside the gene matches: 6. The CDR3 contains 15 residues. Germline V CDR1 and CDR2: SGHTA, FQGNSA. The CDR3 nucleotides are TGTGCCAGCAGCACCCGACTAGCGGGAGGGGGTGAGCAGTTCTTC. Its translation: CASSTRLAGGGEQFF.

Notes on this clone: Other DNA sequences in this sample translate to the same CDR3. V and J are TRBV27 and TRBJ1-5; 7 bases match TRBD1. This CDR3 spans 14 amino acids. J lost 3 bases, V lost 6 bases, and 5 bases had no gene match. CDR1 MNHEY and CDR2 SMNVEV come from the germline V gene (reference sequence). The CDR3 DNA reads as TGTGCCAGCAGCCATGACAGGGACAATCAGCCCCAGCATTTT. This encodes CASSHDRDNQPQHF.

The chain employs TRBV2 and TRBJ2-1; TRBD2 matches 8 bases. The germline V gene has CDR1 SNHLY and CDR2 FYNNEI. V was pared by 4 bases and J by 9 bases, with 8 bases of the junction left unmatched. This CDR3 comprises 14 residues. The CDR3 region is CASSVQRERTEQFF. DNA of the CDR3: TGTGCCAGCAGTGTGCAGCGGGAGCGCACTGAGCAGTTCTTC.

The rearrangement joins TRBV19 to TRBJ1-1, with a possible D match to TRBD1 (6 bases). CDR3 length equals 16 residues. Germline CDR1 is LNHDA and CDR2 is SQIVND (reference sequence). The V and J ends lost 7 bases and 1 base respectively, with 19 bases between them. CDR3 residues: CASTPWARGGNTEAFF. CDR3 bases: TGTGCCAGTACCCCATGGGCGAGGGGGGGGAACACTGAAGCTTTCTTT. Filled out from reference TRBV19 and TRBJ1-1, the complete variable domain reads DGGITQSPKYLFRKEGQNVTLSCEQNLNHDAMYWYRQDPGQGLRLIYYSQIVNDFQKGDIAEGYSVSREKKESFPLTVTSAQKNPTAFYLCASTPWARGGNTEAFFGQGTRLTVV.

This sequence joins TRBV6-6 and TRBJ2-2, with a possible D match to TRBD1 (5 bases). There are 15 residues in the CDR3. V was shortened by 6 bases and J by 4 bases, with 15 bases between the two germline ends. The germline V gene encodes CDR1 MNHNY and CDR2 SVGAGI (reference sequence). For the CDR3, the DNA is TGTGCCAGCAGGGATTTGGGGCCCACCACCGGGGAGCTGTTTTTT. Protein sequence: CASRDLGPTTGELFF.

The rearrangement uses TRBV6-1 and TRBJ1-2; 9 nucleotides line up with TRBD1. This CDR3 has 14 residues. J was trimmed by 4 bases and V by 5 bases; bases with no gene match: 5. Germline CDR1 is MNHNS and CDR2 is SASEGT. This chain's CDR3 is CASSIQGAGYGYTF. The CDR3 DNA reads TGTGCCAGCAGTATACAGGGGGCAGGCTATGGCTACACCTTC.